This T cell receptor beta chain comes out of a study of shared clonotypes between healthy human individuals. Study observations and caveats: Researchers sampled only blood; tissue repertoires likely differ. Sequencing depth was expected to affect clonotype sharing among donors.

Concerning this clone: Its specificity is unknown.

Assay used: immunoSEQ multiplex PCR; TCRdb lists only in-frame clones, some missing. The sample lists roughly 1,600,000 clones, around 98.5% occurring once. In germline, CDR1 is LNHDA, CDR2 SQIVND (reference sequence). V trimming: 7 bases; J trimming: 2 bases; junction bases outside the gene matches: 8. The CDR3 covers 15 residues. Input material: naive CD4+ T cells sorted from blood. Subset noted: CD45RA+ positively selected. The source of this sequence is a man under 40 in good health. This chain joins TRBV19 and TRBJ2-3, with 8 bases aligning to TRBD2. The CDR3 loop reads CASKLSGSITDTQYF. In DNA form, the CDR3 reads TGTGCCAGTAAACTGAGCGGGAGTATCACAGATACGCAGTATTTT.